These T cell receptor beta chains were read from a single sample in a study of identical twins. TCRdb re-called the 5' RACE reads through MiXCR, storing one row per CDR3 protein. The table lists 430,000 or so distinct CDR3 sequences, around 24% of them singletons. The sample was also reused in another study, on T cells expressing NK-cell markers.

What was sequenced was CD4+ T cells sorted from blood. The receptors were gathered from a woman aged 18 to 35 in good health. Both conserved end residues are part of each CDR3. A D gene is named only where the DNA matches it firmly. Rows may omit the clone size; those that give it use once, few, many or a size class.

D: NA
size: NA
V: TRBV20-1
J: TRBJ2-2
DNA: TGCAGTGCTACCCCCCGGAGCAAGGACACCGGGGAGCTGTTTTTT
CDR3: CSATPRSKDTGELFF

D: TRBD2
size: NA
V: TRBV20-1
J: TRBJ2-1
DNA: TGCAGTGCTAGTCATCCCCCGGCTAGCGGGGCCTACAATGAGCAGTTCTTC
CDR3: CSASHPPASGAYNEQFF

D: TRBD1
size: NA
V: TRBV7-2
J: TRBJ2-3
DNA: TGTGCCAGCAGCCAATCCGGACAGGGAAGGGATACGCAGTATTTT
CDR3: CASSQSGQGRDTQYF

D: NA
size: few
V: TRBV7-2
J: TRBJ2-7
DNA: TGTGCCAGCAGCTTAGTTGGGGGTGGGTCCTACGAGCAGTACTTC
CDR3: CASSLVGGGSYEQYF

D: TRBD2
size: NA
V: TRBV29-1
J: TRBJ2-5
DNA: TGCAGCGTTGTAAGGCTAGCGGGGCCAGAGACCCAGTACTTC
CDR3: CSVVRLAGPETQYF

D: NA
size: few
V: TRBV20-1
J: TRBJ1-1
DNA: TGCAGTGCGACACAGGGATTGGCTGAAGCTTTCTTT
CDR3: CSATQGLAEAFF

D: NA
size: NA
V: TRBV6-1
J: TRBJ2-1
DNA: TGTGCCAGCAGTCCCAGGGGATACGGTGAGCAGTTCTTC
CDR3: CASSPRGYGEQFF

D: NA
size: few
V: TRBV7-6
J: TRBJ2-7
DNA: TGTGCCAGCAGCGGGGGTTTCTCCTACGAGCAGTACTTC
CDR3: CASSGGFSYEQYF

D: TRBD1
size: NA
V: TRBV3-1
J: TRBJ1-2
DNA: TGTGCCAGCAGCGCTAACAGGGGTGGCTACACCTTC
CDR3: CASSANRGGYTF

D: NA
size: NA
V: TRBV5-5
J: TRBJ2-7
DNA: TGTGCCAGCAGCTTGGGTCGGGCCGAGGGACGCGAGCAGTACTTC
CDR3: CASSLGRAEGREQYF

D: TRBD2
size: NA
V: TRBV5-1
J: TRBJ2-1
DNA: TGCGCCAGCAGCTTGGTTAGCGGGAGAACCAATGAGCAGTTCTTC
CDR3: CASSLVSGRTNEQFF

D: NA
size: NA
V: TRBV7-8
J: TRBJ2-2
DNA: TGTGCCAGCAGTCCCCTGACAGCCACGAACACCGGGGAGCTGTTTTTT
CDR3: CASSPLTATNTGELFF

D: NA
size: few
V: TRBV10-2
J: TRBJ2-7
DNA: TGCGCCAGCAGACAGACAGGATTAGGGTACGAGCAGTACTTC
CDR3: CASRQTGLGYEQYF

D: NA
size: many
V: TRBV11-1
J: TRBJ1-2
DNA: TGTGCCAGCAGCTCTCCGAACCCTCGACAGGACCAAGCTAACTATGGCTACACCTTC
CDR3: CASSSPNPRQDQANYGYTF

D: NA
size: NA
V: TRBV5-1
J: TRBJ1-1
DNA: TGCGCCAGCAGCTTGGCCGTTGCTGGTGAAGCTTTCTTT
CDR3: CASSLAVAGEAFF

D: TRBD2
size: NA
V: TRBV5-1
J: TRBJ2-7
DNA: TGCGCCAGCAGCTTGGGGTCATGGCGGGGGACTTCCTACGAGCAGTACTTC
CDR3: CASSLGSWRGTSYEQYF

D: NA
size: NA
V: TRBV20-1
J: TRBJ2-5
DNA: TGCAGTGCTAGAAGACTAGATCAAGAGACCCAGTACTTC
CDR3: CSARRLDQETQYF

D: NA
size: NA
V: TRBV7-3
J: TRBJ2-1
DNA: TGTGCCAGCAGCCCATACTCTACCCGGACAGATGAGCAGTTCTTC
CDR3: CASSPYSTRTDEQFF

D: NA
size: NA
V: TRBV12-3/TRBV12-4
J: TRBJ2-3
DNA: TGTGCCAGCAGTTTTATTACTCAACATACGCAGTATTTT
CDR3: CASSFITQHTQYF

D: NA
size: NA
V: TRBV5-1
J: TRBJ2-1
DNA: TGCGCCAGCAGCTTTATTCCGGGGAATGAGCAGTTCTTC
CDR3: CASSFIPGNEQFF

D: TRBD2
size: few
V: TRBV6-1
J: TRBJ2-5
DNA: TGTGCCAGCGACCGCCTGGGGACTAACCAAGAGACCCAGTACTTC
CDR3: CASDRLGTNQETQYF

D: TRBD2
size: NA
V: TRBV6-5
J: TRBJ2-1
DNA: TGTGCCAGCAGTTTGAGCGGGGGGGACAATGAGCAGTTCTTC
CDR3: CASSLSGGDNEQFF

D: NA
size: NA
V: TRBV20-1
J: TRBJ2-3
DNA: TGCAGTGCTGCGAATCCCCGCCCCCTTAACACAGATACGCAGTATTTT
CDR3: CSAANPRPLNTDTQYF

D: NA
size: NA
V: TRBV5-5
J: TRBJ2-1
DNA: TGTGCCAGCAGCTTGGTAGGCCAGGGCCTCTACAATGAGCAGTTCTTC
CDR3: CASSLVGQGLYNEQFF

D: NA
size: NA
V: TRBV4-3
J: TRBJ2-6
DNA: TGCGCCAGCAGCCAAGACAGGACCAACGTCCTGACTTTC
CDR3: CASSQDRTNVLTF

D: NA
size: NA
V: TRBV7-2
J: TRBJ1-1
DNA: TGTGCCAGCAGCCCCCGTCCGGAGTTTGATGCTTTCTTT
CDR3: CASSPRPEFDAFF

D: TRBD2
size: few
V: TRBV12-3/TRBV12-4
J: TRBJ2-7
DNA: TGTGCCAGCATGCGGGAGAATAGCTTATACGAGCAGTACTTC
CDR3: CASMRENSLYEQYF

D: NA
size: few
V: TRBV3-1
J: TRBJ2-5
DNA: TGTGCCAGCAGCCAAGGTTTGTCGGGCCTCCAAGAGACCCAGTACTTC
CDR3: CASSQGLSGLQETQYF

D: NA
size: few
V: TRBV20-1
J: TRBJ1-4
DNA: TGCAGTGCTGGACAACGTGAAAAACTGTTTTTT
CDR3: CSAGQREKLFF

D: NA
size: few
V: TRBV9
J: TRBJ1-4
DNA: TGTGCCAGCAGCGCGTCGGTCAGTTATAATGAAAAACTGTTTTTT
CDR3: CASSASVSYNEKLFF

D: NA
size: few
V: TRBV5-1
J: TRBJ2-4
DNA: TGCGCCAGCAGCTTGGCCCTCGACCGGGAAAACATTCAGTACTTC
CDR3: CASSLALDRENIQYF

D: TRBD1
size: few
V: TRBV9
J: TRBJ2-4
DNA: TGTGCCAGCAGCGAAACAGGGGGCATTCAGTACTTC
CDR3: CASSETGGIQYF

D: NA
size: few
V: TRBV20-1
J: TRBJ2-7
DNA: TGCAGTGCTACTAGAGGGGGAGACGAGCAGTACTTC
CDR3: CSATRGGDEQYF

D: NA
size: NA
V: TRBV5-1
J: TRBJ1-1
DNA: TGCGCCAGCAGCCTTGTGGTTGGTGACACTGAAGCTTTCTTT
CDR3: CASSLVVGDTEAFF

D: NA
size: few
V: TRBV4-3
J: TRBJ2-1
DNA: TGCGCCAGCAGCCAATGGGGGAGGGGGAGTAACAATGAGCAGTTCTTC
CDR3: CASSQWGRGSNNEQFF

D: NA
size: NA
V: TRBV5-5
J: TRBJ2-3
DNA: TGTGCCAGCAGCTGGGGGACCGCGAGCGCAGCGCAGTATTTT
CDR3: CASSWGTASAAQYF

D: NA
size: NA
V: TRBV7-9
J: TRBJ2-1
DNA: TGTGCCAGCAGCCCGGGATTGTTTTCCTACAATGAGCAGTTCTTC
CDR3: CASSPGLFSYNEQFF

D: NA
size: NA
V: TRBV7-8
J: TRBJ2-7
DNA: TGTGCCAGCACTGTGGGGAGCTCCTACGAGCAGTACTTC
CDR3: CASTVGSSYEQYF

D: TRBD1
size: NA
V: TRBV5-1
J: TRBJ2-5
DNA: TGCGCCAGCAGCAGGACAGGACGCCAAGAGACCCAGTACTTC
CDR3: CASSRTGRQETQYF

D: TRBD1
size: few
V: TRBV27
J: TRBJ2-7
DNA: TGTGCCAGCAGGGGACGGACAGGGGGCTACGAGCAGTACTTC
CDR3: CASRGRTGGYEQYF